The present T cell receptor (beta chain) was sequenced within a study of T cell responses to AZD1222 COVID-19 vaccine. Trimming pared 6 bases from V and 7 bases from J, leaving 15 bases between. Germline values: CDR1 KGHSH, CDR2 LQKENI. CDR3 length equals 14 residues. Clones were read by immunoSEQ multiplex PCR, and TCRdb kept only the in-frame ones, dropping some. The sample lists some 120,000 clones, about 90% occurring once. The sequence came from an adult in good health. The sample was peripheral blood, taken on day 0 of AZD1222 vaccination. J is TRBJ2-2 and V is TRBV18; D is perhaps TRBD1 or TRBD2 (5 bases each). The CDR3 DNA is TGTGCCAGCTCTTGGGACCAGACGGGCGGGGAGCTGTTTTTT. Translated: CASSWDQTGGELFF.